These 17 T cell receptor beta chains share one sample of origin, sequenced in a study of monozygotic twins with inflammatory bowel disease. TCRdb re-called the 5' RACE reads and gives one entry per CDR3 protein, without DNA. The specimen's table records about 300,000 distinct CDR3 sequences. The sample taken for sequencing was blood. The receptors come from a human donor with ulcerative colitis or Crohn's disease, or a healthy co-twin of an affected twin (not recorded which).

The V call is TRBV24-1, the J call TRBJ2-5; TCRdb calls TRBD2, which cannot be checked without DNA. The germline CDR1 and CDR2 sequences are KGHDR and SFDVKD. The CDR3 runs 17 residues. This chain's CDR3 is CATSDSSQTSGQETQYF.

The rearrangement joins TRBV28 to TRBJ2-3. The CDR3 is 12 residues long. CDR1 is MDHEN and CDR2 is SYDVKM in the germline V gene. CDR3 amino acids: CASSLTGDTQYF.

V usage is TRBV4-2 and J usage is TRBJ1-5; TCRdb reports TRBD1, a call that lacks DNA to check it against. The CDR3 extends over 13 amino acids. The germline V gene has CDR1 LGHNA and CDR2 YNFKEQ. The CDR3 spells CASSQAGGEPQHF.

The chain is built from TRBV9 and TRBJ2-1; TCRdb calls TRBD2, which cannot be checked without DNA. Germline V lookup: CDR1 SGDLS, CDR2 YYNGEE. CDR3 length equals 15 residues. CDR3 protein: CASSVAAGVDNEQFF.

This chain connects TRBV6-5 to TRBJ2-3. The CDR3 consists of 17 residues. The germline gives CDR1 MNHEY, CDR2 SVGAGI. The CDR3 here is CASSYSYRTSGTDTQYF.

V and J are TRBV4-3 and TRBJ2-7; TCRdb selects TRBD2, and the lack of DNA leaves this call unchecked. CDR1 is LGHNA and CDR2 is YSLEER in the germline V gene. This CDR3 spans 16 amino acids. CDR3: CASSQDWEVTRYEQYF.

This CDR3 is CSARDPTHERAHQYF. The chain combines TRBV20-1 with TRBJ2-4. Germline CDR1 DFQATT, CDR2 SNEGSKA (reference sequence). This CDR3 spans 15 amino acids.

This chain uses TRBV11-2 with TRBJ1-1. The CDR3 loop spans 15 amino acids. Germline CDR1 and CDR2: SGHAT and FQNNGV. CDR3 residues: CASSLGQIMNTEAFF.

V is TRBV10-2 and J is TRBJ2-1; the TCRdb D gene call, TRBD1, has no DNA to confirm it. Germline assignment: CDR1 WSHSY and CDR2 SAAADI. This CDR3 has 15 residues. The CDR3 sequence: CASSELTGFYNEQFF.

The V gene is TRBV20-1, the J gene TRBJ2-5; as DNA is missing, the TRBD2 call by TCRdb cannot be tested. Germline assignment: CDR1 DFQATT and CDR2 SNEGSKA (reference sequence). This CDR3 contains 14 residues. The CDR3 sequence is CSASRVVGGETQYF.

The chain couples TRBV27 to TRBJ2-3; lacking DNA, the TRBD2 call made by TCRdb goes unchecked. Germline assignment: CDR1 MNHEY and CDR2 SMNVEV (reference sequence). This CDR3 spans 14 amino acids. The CDR3 reads CASSLARGTDTQYF.

CDR3: CSIGQSNQPQHF. The gene calls are TRBV20-1 and TRBJ1-5; TCRdb's assignment of TRBD1 cannot be checked, as there is no DNA. Germline V CDR1 and CDR2: DFQATT, SNEGSKA (reference sequence). The CDR3 covers 12 residues.

The gene calls are TRBV18 and TRBJ1-1. This CDR3 has 15 amino acids. CDR1 is KGHSH and CDR2 is LQKENI in the germline V gene. The chain's CDR3 is CASSPGLGPDTEAFF.

This chain connects TRBV12-3 or TRBV12-4 to TRBJ2-7; there is no DNA to check the TCRdb D call of TRBD1. This CDR3 comprises 14 residues. CDR3 in amino acids: CASSSQANSYEQYF.

The chain carries TRBV15 and TRBJ2-1; absent DNA, TCRdb's TRBD2 call cannot be checked. CDR1 and CDR2 (germline): LNHNV, YYDKDF (reference sequence). CDR3 size: 15 residues. CDR3 sequence reads: CATSRESPPGNEQFF.

The genes are TRBV9 and TRBJ2-1; no DNA is available, so the TRBD1 call from TCRdb remains unchecked. The CDR3 covers 14 residues. Germline CDR1 SGDLS, CDR2 YYNGEE. Here the CDR3 reads CASSVVEGYNEQFF.

The gene calls are TRBV5-6 and TRBJ2-1; TCRdb selects TRBD2, and the lack of DNA leaves this call unchecked. Germline CDR1 SGHDT, CDR2 YYEEEE. CDR3 length: 15 residues. CDR3 residues: CASSIAGGPGNEQFF.